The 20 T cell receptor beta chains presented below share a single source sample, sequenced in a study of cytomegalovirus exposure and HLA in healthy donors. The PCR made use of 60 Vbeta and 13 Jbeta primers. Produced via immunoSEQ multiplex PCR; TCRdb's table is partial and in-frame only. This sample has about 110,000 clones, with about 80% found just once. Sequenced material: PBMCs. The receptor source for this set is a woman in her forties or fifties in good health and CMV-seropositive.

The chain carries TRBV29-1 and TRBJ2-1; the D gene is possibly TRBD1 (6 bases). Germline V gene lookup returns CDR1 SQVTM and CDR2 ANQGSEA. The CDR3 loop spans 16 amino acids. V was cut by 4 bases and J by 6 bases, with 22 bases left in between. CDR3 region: CSVVMSLARGPNEQFF. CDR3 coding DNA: TGCAGCGTTGTTATGTCTCTAGCCAGGGGCCCCAATGAGCAGTTCTTC.

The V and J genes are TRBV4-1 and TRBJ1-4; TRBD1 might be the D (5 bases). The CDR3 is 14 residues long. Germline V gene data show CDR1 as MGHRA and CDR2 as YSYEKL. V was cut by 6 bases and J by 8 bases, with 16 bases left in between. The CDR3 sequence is CASSSRVVREKLFF. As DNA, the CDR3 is TGCGCCAGCAGTTCCAGGGTGGTTAGAGAAAAACTGTTTTTT.

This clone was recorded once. The CDR3 loop is CASSPVGQAEAFF. The DNA of the CDR3 is TGTGCCAGCTCACCTGTGGGGCAAGCTGAAGCTTTCTTT. The rearrangement joins TRBV18 to TRBJ1-1; D may be TRBD1 (5 bases). Trimming took off 3 bases at V and 6 bases at J, with 11 bases between the two ends. Germline assignment: CDR1 KGHSH and CDR2 LQKENI. The CDR3 runs 13 residues.

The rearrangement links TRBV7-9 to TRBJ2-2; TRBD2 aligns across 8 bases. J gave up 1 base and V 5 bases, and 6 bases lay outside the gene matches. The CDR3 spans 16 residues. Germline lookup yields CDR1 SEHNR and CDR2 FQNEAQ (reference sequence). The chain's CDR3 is CASSSWTSLNTGELFF. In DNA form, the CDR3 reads TGTGCCAGCAGCAGCTGGACTAGCCTGAACACCGGGGAGCTGTTTTTT. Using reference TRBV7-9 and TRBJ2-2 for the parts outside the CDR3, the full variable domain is DTGVSQNPRHKITKRGQNVTFRCDPISEHNRLYWYRQTLGQGPEFLTYFQNEAQLEKSRLLSDRFSAERPKGSFSTLEIQRTEQGDSAMYLCASSSWTSLNTGELFFGEGSRLTVL.

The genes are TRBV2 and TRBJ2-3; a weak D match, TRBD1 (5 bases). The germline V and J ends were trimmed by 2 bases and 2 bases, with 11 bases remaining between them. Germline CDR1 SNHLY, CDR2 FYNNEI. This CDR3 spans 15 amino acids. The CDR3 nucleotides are TGTGCCAGCAGTGAAAGTGGACAAAACACAGATACGCAGTATTTT. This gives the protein CASSESGQNTDTQYF.

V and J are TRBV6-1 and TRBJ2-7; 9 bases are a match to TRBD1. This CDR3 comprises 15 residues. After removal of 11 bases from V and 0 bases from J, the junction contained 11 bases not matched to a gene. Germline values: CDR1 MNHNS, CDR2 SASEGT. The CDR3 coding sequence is TGTGCCGTTTATTTCCCGGGACAGGGCTCCTACGAGCAGTACTTC. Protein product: CAVYFPGQGSYEQYF.

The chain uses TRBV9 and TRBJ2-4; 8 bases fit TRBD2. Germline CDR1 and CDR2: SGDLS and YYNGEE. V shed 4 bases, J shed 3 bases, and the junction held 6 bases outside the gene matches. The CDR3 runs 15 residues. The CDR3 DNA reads TGTGCCAGCAGCTTCTCAGCGGGGGTCAAAAACATTCAGTACTTC. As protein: CASSFSAGVKNIQYF.

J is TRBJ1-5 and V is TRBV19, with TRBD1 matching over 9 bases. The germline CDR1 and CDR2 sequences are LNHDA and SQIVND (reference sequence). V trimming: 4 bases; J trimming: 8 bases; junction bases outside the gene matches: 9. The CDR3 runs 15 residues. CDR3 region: CASSTSTGGTKPQHF. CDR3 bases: TGTGCCAGTAGTACTTCGACAGGGGGAACGAAGCCCCAGCATTTT. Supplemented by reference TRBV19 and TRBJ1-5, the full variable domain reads DGGITQSPKYLFRKEGQNVTLSCEQNLNHDAMYWYRQDPGQGLRLIYYSQIVNDFQKGDIAEGYSVSREKKESFPLTVTSAQKNPTAFYLCASSTSTGGTKPQHFGDGTRLSIL.

CDR3 in DNA: TGCGCCAGCAGCCCCGAAAGTATGCAGGGGACCGGGGGGAATGAAAAACTGTTTTTT. It translates to CASSPESMQGTGGNEKLFF. V gene TRBV4-1 combines with J gene TRBJ1-4; TRBD1 might be the D (6 bases). CDR1 is MGHRA, CDR2 YSYEKL, per germline. The CDR3 totals 19 residues. The V and J ends lost 4 bases and 5 bases respectively, with 26 bases between them.

The CDR3 DNA sequence: TGTGCCAGCAGCCAATTGAGTCGGGGGGAAGGGAAGCAGTTCTTC. This translates into CASSQLSRGEGKQFF. This chain links TRBV16 with TRBJ2-1; 7 bases fit TRBD2. J lost 11 bases, V lost 1 base, and 11 bases had no gene match. CDR1 is KGHSY and CDR2 is FQNENV in the germline V gene. The CDR3 is 15 residues long. The complete variable domain, with remaining parts taken from reference TRBV16 and TRBJ2-1, reads GEEVAQTPKHLVRGEGQKAKLYCAPIKGHSYVFWYQQVLKNEFKFLISFQNENVFDETGMPKERFSAKCLPNSPCSLEIQATKLEDSAVYFCASSQLSRGEGKQFFGPGTRLTVL.

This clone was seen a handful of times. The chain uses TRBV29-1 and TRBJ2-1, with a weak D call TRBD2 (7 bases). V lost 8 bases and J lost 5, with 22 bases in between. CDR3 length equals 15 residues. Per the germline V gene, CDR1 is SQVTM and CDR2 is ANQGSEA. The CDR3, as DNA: TGCAGCACCCGTGGCCGGGGGGCCCTAAACAATGAGCAGTTCTTC. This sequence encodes CSTRGRGALNNEQFF.

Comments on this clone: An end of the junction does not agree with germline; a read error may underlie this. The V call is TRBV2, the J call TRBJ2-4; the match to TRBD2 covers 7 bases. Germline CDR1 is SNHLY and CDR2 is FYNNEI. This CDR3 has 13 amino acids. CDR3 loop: CASSRELANSQYF. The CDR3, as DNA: TGTGCCAGCAGCCGAGAACTAGCGAACAGTCAGTACTTC.

The CDR3 DNA reads TGTGCCAGCAGCTTAACCAGTACTAGCGGTAACACCGGGGAGCTGTTTTTT. Its protein product is CASSLTSTSGNTGELFF. The chain joins TRBV7-9 to TRBJ2-2, with 8 bases matching TRBD2. The CDR3 consists of 17 residues. J lost 2 bases, V lost 2 bases, and 7 bases had no gene match. In germline, CDR1 is SEHNR, CDR2 FQNEAQ (reference sequence).

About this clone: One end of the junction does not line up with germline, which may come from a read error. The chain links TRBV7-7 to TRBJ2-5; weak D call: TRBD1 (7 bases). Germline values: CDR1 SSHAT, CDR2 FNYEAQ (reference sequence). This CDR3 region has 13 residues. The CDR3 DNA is TGTGCTAGCAGCCAGGGGGGCGGTCAGACCCAGTACTTC. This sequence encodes CASSQGGGQTQYF.

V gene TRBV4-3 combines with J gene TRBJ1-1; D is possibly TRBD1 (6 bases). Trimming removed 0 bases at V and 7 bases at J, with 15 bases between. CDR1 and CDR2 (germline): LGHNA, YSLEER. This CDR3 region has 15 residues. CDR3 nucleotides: TGCGCCAGCAGCCAAGACCACCCCGGGACAAATGAAGCTTTCTTT. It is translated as CASSQDHPGTNEAFF.

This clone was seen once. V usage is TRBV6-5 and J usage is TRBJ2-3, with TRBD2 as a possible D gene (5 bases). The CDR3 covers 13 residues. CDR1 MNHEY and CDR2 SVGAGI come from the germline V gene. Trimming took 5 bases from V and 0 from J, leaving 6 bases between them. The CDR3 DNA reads TGTGCCAGCAGTCGAGGGAGCACAGATACGCAGTATTTT. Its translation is CASSRGSTDTQYF.

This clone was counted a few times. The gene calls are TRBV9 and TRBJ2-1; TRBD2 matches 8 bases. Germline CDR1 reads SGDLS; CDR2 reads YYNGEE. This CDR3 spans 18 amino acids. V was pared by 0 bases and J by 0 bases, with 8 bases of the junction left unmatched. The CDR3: CASSVATGGPSSYNEQFF. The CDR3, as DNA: TGTGCCAGCAGCGTAGCTACGGGGGGGCCCAGCTCCTACAATGAGCAGTTCTTC. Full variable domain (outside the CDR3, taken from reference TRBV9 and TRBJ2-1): DSGVTQTPKHLITATGQRVTLRCSPRSGDLSVYWYQQSLDQGLQFLIQYYNGEERAKGNILERFSAQQFPDLHSELNLSSLELGDSALYFCASSVATGGPSSYNEQFFGPGTRLTVL.

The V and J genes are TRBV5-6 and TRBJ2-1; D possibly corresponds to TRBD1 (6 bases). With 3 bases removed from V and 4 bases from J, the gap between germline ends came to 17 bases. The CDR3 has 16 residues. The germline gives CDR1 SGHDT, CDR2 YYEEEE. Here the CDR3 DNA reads TGTGCCAGCAGCTACCAACAGGGACCCTCTTACAATGAGCAGTTCTTC. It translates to CASSYQQGPSYNEQFF.

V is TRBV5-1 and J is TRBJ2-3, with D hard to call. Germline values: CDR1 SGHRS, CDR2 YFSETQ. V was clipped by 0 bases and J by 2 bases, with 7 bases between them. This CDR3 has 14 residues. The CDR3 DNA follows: TGCGCCAGCAGCTTGGACAGATCCACAGATACGCAGTATTTT. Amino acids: CASSLDRSTDTQYF.

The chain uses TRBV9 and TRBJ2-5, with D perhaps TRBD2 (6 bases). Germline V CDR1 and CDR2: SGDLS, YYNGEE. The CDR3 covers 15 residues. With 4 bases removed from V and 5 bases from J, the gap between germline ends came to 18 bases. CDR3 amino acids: CASSWRGSGVETQYF. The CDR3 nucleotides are TGTGCCAGCAGCTGGAGGGGTTCAGGCGTGGAGACCCAGTACTTC.